Below are 13 T cell receptor beta chains sequenced from a single sample in a study of blood T cell repertoires in COVID-19. This table comes from immunoSEQ multiplex PCR, and its TCRdb copy is limited to in-frame clones, with some not included. The sample has roughly 99,000 clones; 70% to 90% are singletons. Source material: peripheral blood. The origin of the receptors is a man aged 50-59 years with COVID-19, enrolled during active disease.

In its sample, this clone is medium-sized. The rearrangement uses TRBV28 and TRBJ2-7; D is possibly TRBD1 (6 bases). Germline CDR1 MDHEN, CDR2 SYDVKM. V gave up 1 base and J gave up 6 bases, with 13 bases separating them. CDR3 length: 14 residues. The CDR3 DNA is TGTGCCAGCAGTTTATTAGGGGGTTTCGTCGAGCAGTACTTC. Translation: CASSLLGGFVEQYF.

The chain is built from TRBV24-1 and TRBJ2-3; TRBD1 is a possible D gene (6 bases). The CDR3 has 15 amino acids. V gave up 3 bases and J gave up 0 bases, with 9 bases separating them. Germline CDR1 reads KGHDR; CDR2 reads SFDVKD. CDR3 in DNA: TGTGCCACCAGTGATATAGGACAGAGCACAGATACGCAGTATTTT. Translated: CATSDIGQSTDTQYF.

The chain links TRBV11-2 to TRBJ2-5; a possible D gene is TRBD2 (6 bases). The CDR3 sequence is 13 residues long. Trimming shortened V by 5 bases and J by 3 bases, and 10 bases separated the two germline ends. Germline V gene sequence: CDR1 SGHAT, CDR2 FQNNGV. The CDR3 is CASSHGRKETQYF. The DNA for the CDR3 is TGTGCCAGCAGCCACGGGAGAAAAGAGACCCAGTACTTC.

This clone has only one observation. The genes are TRBV27 and TRBJ1-2; perhaps TRBD1 as D (6 bases). Trimming shortened V by 4 bases and J by 8 bases, and 14 bases separated the two germline ends. The CDR3 runs 13 residues. The germline V gene has CDR1 MNHEY and CDR2 SMNVEV (reference sequence). CDR3 nucleotide sequence: TGTGCCAGCAGTTCACACAGGGATCGAGGCTACACCTTC. This sequence encodes CASSSHRDRGYTF.

The chain uses TRBV25-1 and TRBJ1-1; perhaps TRBD1 as D (5 bases). Trimming cost V 6 bases and J 10 bases, with 15 bases left between them. The V gene's germline CDR1 is MGHDK and CDR2 SYGVNS. The CDR3 length is 12 residues. The CDR3 bases are TGTGCCAGCAGCGGACAAAAACTGGGAGCTTTCTTT. Translation: CASSGQKLGAFF.

J is TRBJ1-6 and V is TRBV18; 7 nucleotides agree with TRBD1. This CDR3 has 15 residues. Germline CDR1 reads KGHSH; CDR2 reads LQKENI. Trimming cost V 3 bases and J 6 bases; bases outside gene matches: 5. CDR3 sequence reads: CASSPQGQSNSPLHF. DNA of the CDR3: TGTGCCAGCTCACCGCAGGGACAGAGTAATTCACCCCTCCACTTT. The full variable domain, completed using reference TRBV18 and TRBJ1-6, is NAGVMQNPRHLVRRRGQEARLRCSPMKGHSHVYWYRQLPEEGLKFMVYLQKENIIDESGMPKERFSAEFPKEGPSILRIQQVVRGDSAAYFCASSPQGQSNSPLHFGNGTRLTVT.

The genes are TRBV14 and TRBJ2-7; 8 positions agree with TRBD2. Per germline, CDR1 SGHDN and CDR2 FVKESK. The V gene end was trimmed by 4 bases and the J gene end by 1 base; junction bases not matched to a gene: 9. This CDR3 is 16 amino acids long. Written as DNA, the CDR3 is TGTGCCAGCAGCCTAACCGGGACTAGACTTTCCTACGAGCAGTACTTC. It specifies CASSLTGTRLSYEQYF.

V is TRBV4-2 and J is TRBJ1-1; D remains unclear. There are 12 residues in the CDR3. The V gene's germline CDR1 is LGHNA and CDR2 YNFKEQ. The ends were cut back, 0 bases at V and 11 bases at J, with 10 bases in the middle. This chain's CDR3 is CASSQDRVGAFF. For the CDR3, the DNA is TGTGCCAGCAGCCAAGATCGAGTCGGTGCTTTCTTT.

The CDR3 DNA reads TGTGCCAGCAGCCAAGGAGCTTTACGGGGAAAAGAGACCCAGTACTTC. Translation gives CASSQGALRGKETQYF. The chain uses TRBV4-2 and TRBJ2-5; tentative D call: TRBD2 (5 bases). V was clipped by 1 base and J by 3 bases, with 15 bases between them. The CDR3 length is 16 residues. Per the germline V gene, CDR1 is LGHNA and CDR2 is YNFKEQ.

The V gene is TRBV6-5, the J gene TRBJ2-7, with D possibly matching TRBD1 (6 bases). The germline gives CDR1 MNHEY, CDR2 SVGAGI. Trimming left V 2 bases short and J 4 bases short, with 12 bases between. The CDR3 length is 14 residues. CDR3 residues: CASSYPGHQYEQYF. For the CDR3, the DNA is TGTGCCAGCAGTTACCCGGGACACCAATACGAGCAGTACTTC.

V usage is TRBV27 and J usage is TRBJ2-1, with TRBD2 matching 10 bases. Germline V lookup: CDR1 MNHEY, CDR2 SMNVEV (reference sequence). CDR3 length: 19 residues. The J segment lost 7 bases and the V segment lost 4 bases, leaving 19 bases of the junction unmatched. The CDR3 nucleotides are TGTGCCAGCAGTTCCCGCCGGTGGCTAGCGGGGGCTCAAGTGAATGAGCAGTTCTTC. Its protein product is CASSSRRWLAGAQVNEQFF.

The rearrangement joins TRBV6-5 to TRBJ1-2; TRBD1 aligns across 9 bases. Trimming cost V 5 bases and J 6 bases; bases outside gene matches: 1. The CDR3 loop spans 12 amino acids. Germline V gene sequence: CDR1 MNHEY, CDR2 SVGAGI. This CDR3 reads CASSRQGDGYTF. The CDR3 region has the DNA TGTGCCAGCAGTCGACAGGGGGATGGCTACACCTTC.

This chain joins TRBV5-6 and TRBJ1-5, with a weak D call TRBD1 (6 bases). The germline CDR1 and CDR2 sequences are SGHDT and YYEEEE. The CDR3 runs to 16 residues. The V and J ends lost 4 bases and 11 bases respectively, with 25 bases between them. CDR3 sequence reads: CASSLKHAGVEFTQHF. The CDR3 region has the DNA TGTGCCAGCAGCCTGAAACACGCAGGGGTGGAATTTACCCAGCATTTT.